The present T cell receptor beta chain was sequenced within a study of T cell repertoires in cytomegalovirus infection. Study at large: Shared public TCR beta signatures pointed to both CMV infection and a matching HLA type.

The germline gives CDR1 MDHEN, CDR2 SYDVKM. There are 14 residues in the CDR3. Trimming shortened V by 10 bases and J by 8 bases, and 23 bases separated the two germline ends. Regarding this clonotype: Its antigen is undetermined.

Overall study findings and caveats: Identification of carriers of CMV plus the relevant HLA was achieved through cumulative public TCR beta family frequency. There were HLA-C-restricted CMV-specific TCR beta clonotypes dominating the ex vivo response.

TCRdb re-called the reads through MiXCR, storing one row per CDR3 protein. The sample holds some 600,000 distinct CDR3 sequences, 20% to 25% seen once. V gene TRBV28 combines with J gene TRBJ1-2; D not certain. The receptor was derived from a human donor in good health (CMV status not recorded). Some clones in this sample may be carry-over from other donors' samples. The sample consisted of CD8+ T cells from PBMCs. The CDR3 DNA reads TGTGCCACCAACACAGACCTTCCCAAGGAAGGCTACACCTTC. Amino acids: CATNTDLPKEGYTF.